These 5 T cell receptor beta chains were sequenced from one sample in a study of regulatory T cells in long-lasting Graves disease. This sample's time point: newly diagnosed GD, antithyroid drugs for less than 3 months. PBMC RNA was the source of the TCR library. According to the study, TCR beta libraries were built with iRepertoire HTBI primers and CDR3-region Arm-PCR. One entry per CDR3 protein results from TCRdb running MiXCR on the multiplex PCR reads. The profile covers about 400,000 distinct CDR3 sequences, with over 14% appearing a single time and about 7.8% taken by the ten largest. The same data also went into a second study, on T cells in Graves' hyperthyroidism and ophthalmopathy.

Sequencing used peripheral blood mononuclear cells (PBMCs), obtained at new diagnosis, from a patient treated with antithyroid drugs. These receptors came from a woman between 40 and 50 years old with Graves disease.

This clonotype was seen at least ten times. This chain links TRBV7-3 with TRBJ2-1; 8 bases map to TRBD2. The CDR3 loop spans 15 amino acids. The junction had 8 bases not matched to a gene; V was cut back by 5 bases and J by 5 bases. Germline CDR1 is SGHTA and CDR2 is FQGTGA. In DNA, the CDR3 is TGTGCCAGCAGCCCTGCGGGGGGAGGGCACAATGAGCAGTTCTTC. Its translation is CASSPAGGGHNEQFF.

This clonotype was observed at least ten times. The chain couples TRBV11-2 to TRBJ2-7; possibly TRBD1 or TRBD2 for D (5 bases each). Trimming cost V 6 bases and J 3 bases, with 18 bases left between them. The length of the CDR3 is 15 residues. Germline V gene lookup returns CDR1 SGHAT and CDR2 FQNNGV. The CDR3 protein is CASRPPGRKGYEQYF. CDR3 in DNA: TGTGCCAGCAGGCCACCGGGACGAAAGGGCTACGAGCAGTACTTC.

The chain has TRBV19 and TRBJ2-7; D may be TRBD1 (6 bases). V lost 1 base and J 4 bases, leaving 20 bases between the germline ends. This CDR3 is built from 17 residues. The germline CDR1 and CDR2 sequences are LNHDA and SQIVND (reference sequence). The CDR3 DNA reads TGTGCCAGTAGTATAGGACCCCCGGTTGGGGACACTTACGAGCAGTACTTC. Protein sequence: CASSIGPPVGDTYEQYF.

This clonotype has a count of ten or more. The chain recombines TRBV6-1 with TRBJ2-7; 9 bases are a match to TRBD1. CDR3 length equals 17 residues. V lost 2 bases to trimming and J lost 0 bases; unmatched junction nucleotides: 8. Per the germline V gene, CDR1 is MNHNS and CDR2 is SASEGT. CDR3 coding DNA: TGTGCCAGCAGTGAATTTGGGACAGGGTTCAACTCCTACGAGCAGTACTTC. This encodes CASSEFGTGFNSYEQYF.

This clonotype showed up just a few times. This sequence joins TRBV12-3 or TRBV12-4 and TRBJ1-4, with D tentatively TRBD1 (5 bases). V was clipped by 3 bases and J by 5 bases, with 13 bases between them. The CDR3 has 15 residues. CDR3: CASSLSRAPNEKLFF. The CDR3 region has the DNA TGTGCCAGCAGTTTGAGCAGGGCCCCAAATGAAAAACTGTTTTTT.